This entry is about one T cell receptor (beta chain). Its specificity is unknown. Between the trimmed V and J ends, which lost 4 bases and 4 bases, there was a span of 12 bases. This CDR3 contains 14 residues. Germline V gives CDR1 SGHTA, CDR2 FQGTGA. The sample belongs to a study of cytomegalovirus exposure and HLA in healthy donors. Regarding the study as a whole: The study put 150 or so TCR beta chains on its list as cytomegalovirus-associated.

Nominally healthy donors provided the samples, though records likely missed some immune exposures. PCR primers comprised 60 Vbeta and 13 Jbeta primers. Here immunoSEQ multiplex PCR was the method, and the copy in TCRdb shows in-frame clones only, minus some. Among about 180,000 clones listed, around 79% were seen once. Sequences were obtained from PBMCs. The chain has TRBV7-3 and TRBJ2-3; a possible D gene is TRBD2 (5 bases). This receptor was identified in a man aged 40-49 years in good health and CMV-seropositive. CDR3 region: CASSSEVGADTQYF. DNA for the CDR3: TGTGCCAGCAGCTCCGAAGTCGGGGCAGATACGCAGTATTTT.